One sample yielded the 26 T cell receptor beta chains listed below, sequenced in a study of blood T cell repertoires in COVID-19. Libraries were prepared by immunoSEQ multiplex PCR; TCRdb keeps only in-frame clonotypes and omits some of them. The sample lists around 61,000 clones; roughly nine tenths were seen once. The sample consisted of peripheral blood. The receptors derive from a man aged 55-75 years with acute or convalescent COVID-19.

This chain connects TRBV24-1 to TRBJ2-7, with D maybe TRBD1 (6 bases). V shed 3 bases and J shed 4 bases, with 12 bases lying between them. This CDR3 comprises 14 residues. CDR1 KGHDR and CDR2 SFDVKD come from the germline V gene. CDR3 region: CATSDPGTTYEQYF. Written as DNA, the CDR3 is TGTGCCACCAGTGATCCCGGGACAACGTACGAGCAGTACTTC.

DNA of the CDR3: TGTGCCAGTAGTCTTTCACACAATCAGCCCCAGCATTTT. This translates into CASSLSHNQPQHF. The chain has TRBV19 and TRBJ1-5; D is ambiguous. V lost 5 bases to trimming and J lost 3 bases, with 8 bases between them. Germline V gene data show CDR1 as LNHDA and CDR2 as SQIVND (reference sequence). The CDR3 has 13 amino acids.

The chain carries TRBV10-3 and TRBJ1-6; 7 nucleotides agree with TRBD1. The germline gives CDR1 ENHRY, CDR2 SYGVKD. Trimming removed 6 bases from V and 6 bases from J; junction bases left unmatched: 8. The CDR3 has 15 amino acids. The CDR3 loop reads CAIRTEGAGNSPLHF. CDR3 nucleotide sequence: TGTGCCATCAGAACGGAGGGGGCGGGTAATTCACCCCTCCACTTT.

The chain is built from TRBV5-6 and TRBJ2-1, with D possibly being TRBD1 (5 bases). The CDR3 loop spans 16 amino acids. From germline, CDR1 is SGHDT and CDR2 YYEEEE. Trimming cost V 7 bases and J 4 bases, with 21 bases left between them. The CDR3 reads CASGRQLRSEYNEQFF. CDR3 coding DNA: TGTGCCAGCGGAAGACAGCTACGATCCGAGTACAATGAGCAGTTCTTC.

The gene calls are TRBV3-1 (or the pseudogene TRBV3-2) and TRBJ2-3; TRBD2 matches 8 bases. The length of the CDR3 is 16 residues. Trimming cost V 0 bases and J 2 bases; bases outside gene matches: 4. The V gene's germline CDR1 is LGHDT and CDR2 YNNKEL (reference sequence). The CDR3 bases are TGTGCCAGCAGCCAAGATACTAGCGGTGCCACAGATACGCAGTATTTT. Its protein is CASSQDTSGATDTQYF.

The gene calls are TRBV19 and TRBJ2-2, with TRBD2 as a possible D gene (6 bases). The CDR3 spans 14 residues. Germline CDR1 is LNHDA and CDR2 is SQIVND (reference sequence). V lost 7 bases and J lost 3, with 12 bases in between. The CDR3: CASKWGVDTGELFF. The CDR3 DNA reads as TGTGCCAGTAAATGGGGGGTGGACACCGGGGAGCTGTTTTTT.

As concerns this clone: Other DNA variants within this sample encode the same CDR3. CDR3 coding DNA: TGTGCCAGCAGTGGAGACAGGGGGTACGAGCAGTACTTC. This gives the protein CASSGDRGYEQYF. This chain links TRBV2 with TRBJ2-7; 9 nucleotides agree with TRBD1. There are 13 residues in the CDR3. Germline CDR1 is SNHLY and CDR2 is FYNNEI. With V trimmed by 4 bases and J by 4 bases, 2 bases remained unmatched.

V gene TRBV6-5 combines with J gene TRBJ2-3; 7 bases agree with TRBD2. Germline-derived CDR1 and CDR2 are MNHEY and SVGAGI. J gave up 9 bases and V 5 bases, and 14 bases lay outside the gene matches. The CDR3 contains 15 residues. The CDR3 loop reads CASSPLAAPLETQYF. CDR3 nucleotides: TGTGCCAGCAGTCCGCTAGCGGCCCCCCTTGAAACGCAGTATTTT.

The chain is built from TRBV9 and TRBJ1-1, with D tentatively TRBD1 (5 bases). The germline gives CDR1 SGDLS, CDR2 YYNGEE. CDR3 length: 17 residues. V lost 4 bases to trimming and J lost 2 bases, with 21 bases between them. The CDR3 region has the DNA TGTGCCAGCAGCCCCCACCAGGGTGTCGGGGGAAACACTGAAGCTTTCTTT. Encoded protein: CASSPHQGVGGNTEAFF.

This chain connects TRBV5-6 to TRBJ1-6; D perhaps matches TRBD1 (6 bases). With 0 bases removed from V and 5 bases from J, the gap between germline ends came to 18 bases. The CDR3 totals 18 residues. Germline loops: CDR1 SGHDT, CDR2 YYEEEE. The CDR3 DNA reads as TGTGCCAGCAGCTTGGGGTATGGGGCAGGGGCAGATAATTCACCCCTCCACTTT. Amino acid sequence: CASSLGYGAGADNSPLHF.

The chain uses TRBV19 and TRBJ1-6; 7 positions agree with TRBD1. This CDR3 contains 14 residues. Germline CDR1 and CDR2: LNHDA and SQIVND (reference sequence). J gave up 9 bases and V 8 bases, and 10 bases lay outside the gene matches. The CDR3 sequence is CASSRQGGGSPLHF. The CDR3 DNA follows: TGTGCCAGTTCCCGACAGGGAGGTGGTTCACCCCTCCACTTT.

The V call is TRBV6-5, the J call TRBJ1-2; D is uncertain. This CDR3 comprises 15 residues. The V end lost 6 bases, the J end lost 2 bases, and 16 bases lay between the germline ends. Germline CDR1 is MNHEY and CDR2 is SVGAGI. DNA for the CDR3: TGTGCCAGCAGGGAGGACGCTAATTTCAACTATGGCTACACCTTC. As protein: CASREDANFNYGYTF.

This chain joins TRBV9 and TRBJ2-5; the D gene is possibly TRBD1 (5 bases). CDR1 and CDR2 from the germline V gene are SGDLS and YYNGEE. This CDR3 has 15 residues. Trimming removed 0 bases from V and 5 bases from J, with 14 bases in between. In DNA form, the CDR3 reads TGTGCCAGCAGCGTAGGCCCTGGGGCCCGGGAGACCCAGTACTTC. It is translated as CASSVGPGARETQYF. Complete variable domain (other parts from reference TRBV9 and TRBJ2-5): DSGVTQTPKHLITATGQRVTLRCSPRSGDLSVYWYQQSLDQGLQFLIQYYNGEERAKGNILERFSAQQFPDLHSELNLSSLELGDSALYFCASSVGPGARETQYFGPGTRLLVL.

The chain joins TRBV29-1 to TRBJ1-2, with 7 bases aligning to TRBD1. The CDR3 consists of 13 residues. In germline, CDR1 is SQVTM, CDR2 ANQGSEA. Unmatched junction bases numbered 5, after V lost 1 base and J lost 6 bases. This CDR3 reads CSVEAATGDGYTF. The CDR3 nucleotides read TGCAGCGTTGAAGCAGCCACAGGGGATGGCTACACCTTC.

The chain recombines TRBV5-1 with TRBJ1-2; D gene ambiguous. V shed 0 bases and J shed 8 bases, with 11 bases lying between them. The CDR3 spans 13 residues. Germline loops: CDR1 SGHRS, CDR2 YFSETQ. The CDR3 region has the DNA TGCGCCAGCAGCTTGGGAAGAGAGGGCGGCTACACCTTC. This sequence encodes CASSLGREGGYTF.

The chain combines TRBV19 with TRBJ2-6, with D possibly TRBD1 on 6 matching bases. The CDR3 is 22 amino acids. Trimming shortened V by 6 bases and J by 2 bases, and 32 bases separated the two germline ends. The germline CDR1 and CDR2 sequences are LNHDA and SQIVND (reference sequence). CDR3 loop: CASSQIWDPWGPSKTGANVLTF. CDR3 nucleotide sequence: TGTGCCAGTAGCCAAATATGGGACCCTTGGGGGCCCTCGAAGACTGGGGCCAACGTCCTGACTTTC.

The chain links TRBV5-8 to TRBJ2-5, with D unresolved. The germline V and J ends were trimmed by 2 bases and 1 base, with 9 bases remaining between them. This CDR3 is built from 14 residues. Germline V gene sequence: CDR1 SGHTS, CDR2 YDEGEE. DNA for the CDR3: TGTGCCAGCAGCTTTTGGCAGATCCAAGAGACCCAGTACTTC. Translation gives CASSFWQIQETQYF.

The rearrangement joins TRBV27 to TRBJ1-6; D unresolved. V was pared by 6 bases and J by 0 bases, with 12 bases between. This CDR3 is built from 16 residues. CDR1 and CDR2 from the germline V gene are MNHEY and SMNVEV (reference sequence). The CDR3 bases are TGTGCCAGCAGCCGTCGACGGAGCTCCTATAATTCACCCCTCCACTTT. Its protein is CASSRRRSSYNSPLHF.

The V call is TRBV27, the J call TRBJ2-2; D gene uncertain. The V gene's germline CDR1 is MNHEY and CDR2 SMNVEV (reference sequence). With 3 bases removed from V and 0 bases from J, the gap between germline ends came to 2 bases. This CDR3 contains 13 residues. The CDR3 nucleotides are TGTGCCAGCAGTTTCGCGAACACCGGGGAGCTGTTTTTT. The encoded protein is CASSFANTGELFF.

J is TRBJ1-2 and V is TRBV6-1; the D is unclear. Per the germline V gene, CDR1 is MNHNS and CDR2 is SASEGT. The CDR3 consists of 14 residues. V lost 0 bases, J lost 4 bases, and 9 bases lay in between. This CDR3 reads CASSEAGQTYGYTF. CDR3 DNA sequence: TGTGCCAGCAGTGAAGCTGGGCAGACCTATGGCTACACCTTC.

This clone was detected only once. V usage is TRBV5-4 and J usage is TRBJ1-1; the match to TRBD1 covers 9 bases. The CDR3 sequence is 16 residues long. V shed 2 bases and J 6 bases; nucleotides not matched to a gene: 11. Germline values: CDR1 SGHNT, CDR2 YYREEE (reference sequence). For the CDR3, the DNA is TGTGCCAGCAGCTTTACAACAGGGGGCCCCGGGGCTGAAGCTTTCTTT. Encoded protein: CASSFTTGGPGAEAFF.

The rearrangement joins TRBV30 to TRBJ2-1; 13 bases align to TRBD2. Germline V gives CDR1 GTSNPN, CDR2 SVGIG (reference sequence). The CDR3 length is 15 residues. V lost 3 bases to trimming and J lost 8 bases; unmatched junction nucleotides: 7. CDR3 sequence reads: CAWRLAGGPMDEQFF. The CDR3 region has the DNA TGTGCCTGGAGACTAGCGGGGGGGCCGATGGATGAGCAGTTCTTC.

The chain links TRBV30 to TRBJ2-7; D possibly corresponds to TRBD2 (5 bases). Trimming stripped 5 bases from V and 3 bases from J, with 20 bases between. CDR3 size: 15 residues. Looked up from germline, CDR1 is GTSNPN and CDR2 is SVGIG (reference sequence). CDR3 sequence (DNA): TGTGCCTGGGCCGCCATCAACGGGGATGGCTACGAGCAGTACTTC. Its translation is CAWAAINGDGYEQYF.

The gene calls are TRBV30 and TRBJ1-1, with 7 bases fitting TRBD1. This CDR3 is built from 11 residues. Germline CDR1 reads GTSNPN; CDR2 reads SVGIG (reference sequence). Unmatched junction bases numbered 4, after V lost 2 bases and J lost 10 bases. The CDR3 here is CAWSLRDRAFF. In nucleotides, the CDR3 is TGTGCCTGGAGTCTCCGGGACAGAGCTTTCTTT.

The V call is TRBV9, the J call TRBJ1-6; no clear D gene. The CDR3 is made up of 14 amino acids. The V gene's germline CDR1 is SGDLS and CDR2 YYNGEE. V lost 0 bases and J 9 bases, leaving 10 bases between the germline ends. The CDR3 region is CASSVEERVSPLHF. Written as DNA, the CDR3 is TGTGCCAGCAGCGTAGAGGAGAGGGTTTCACCCCTCCACTTT.

This clone was counted only a few times. The chain employs TRBV7-9 and TRBJ2-4; D might be TRBD1 (6 bases). CDR3 size: 15 residues. CDR1 and CDR2 from the germline V gene are SEHNR and FQNEAQ (reference sequence). Trimming took off 5 bases at V and 0 bases at J, with 11 bases between the two ends. The CDR3 protein is CASSPQGQAKNIQYF. The CDR3 nucleotides are TGTGCCAGCAGCCCACAGGGACAAGCCAAAAACATTCAGTACTTC.